Each of the 19 T cell receptor beta chains below was sequenced from the same sample in a study of CD8 T cells in Susac syndrome. A quantity of roughly 0.5 to 1 ug RNA underwent reverse transcription using random hexamers. TCRdb independently ran MiXCR on the immunoSEQ multiplex PCR reads; one entry per CDR3 protein. The data hold 75,000 to 95,000 distinct CDR3 sequences, with 95% to 96% observed a single time. The sequencing input was CD8+ T cells from PBMCs. The receptors were gathered from a human donor with Susac syndrome.

This clonotype was recorded only once. CDR3 residues: CSVESSGGGYEQYF. CDR3 nucleotide sequence: TGCAGCGTTGAGTCCAGTGGGGGGGGCTACGAGCAGTACTTC. The chain couples TRBV29-1 to TRBJ2-7; 7 bases map to TRBD2. After removal of 3 bases from V and 3 bases from J, the junction contained 8 bases not matched to a gene. The CDR3 is 14 residues long. Looked up from germline, CDR1 is SQVTM and CDR2 is ANQGSEA.

The chain employs TRBV5-1 and TRBJ1-2, with 7 bases aligning to TRBD1. V lost 4 bases to trimming and J lost 9 bases; unmatched junction nucleotides: 12. Germline V CDR1 and CDR2: SGHRS, YFSETQ. The CDR3 is 14 residues long. The CDR3 DNA follows: TGCGCCAGCAGCCCTATGGACAGGAGCAGCCGCTACACCTTC. As protein: CASSPMDRSSRYTF.

The chain carries TRBV29-1 and TRBJ1-5; maybe TRBD1 (5 bases). V shed 7 bases and J shed 0 bases, with 13 bases lying between them. The germline CDR1 and CDR2 sequences are SQVTM and ANQGSEA. The CDR3 is 14 residues long. The chain's CDR3 is CSARWGGSNQPQHF. The CDR3 DNA reads TGCAGCGCCCGGTGGGGGGGTAGCAATCAGCCCCAGCATTTT.

The chain recombines TRBV6-5 with TRBJ1-1; D is unresolved. Trimming shortened V by 2 bases and J by 5 bases, and 9 bases separated the two germline ends. The CDR3 is made up of 13 amino acids. In germline, CDR1 is MNHEY, CDR2 SVGAGI. The CDR3 region has the DNA TGTGCCAGCAGTTACGCGTCGAATACTGAAGCTTTCTTT. Encoded protein: CASSYASNTEAFF.

The genes are TRBV19 and TRBJ2-7; D remains ambiguous. Germline CDR1 is LNHDA and CDR2 is SQIVND (reference sequence). The CDR3 totals 15 residues. The germline V and J ends were trimmed by 3 bases and 1 base, with 13 bases remaining between them. The CDR3: CASSIGPQDSYEQYF. The CDR3 nucleotides read TGTGCCAGTAGTATCGGCCCTCAGGATTCCTACGAGCAGTACTTC.

The chain is built from TRBV20-1 and TRBJ2-1; the match to TRBD2 covers 10 bases. CDR1 and CDR2 from the germline V gene are DFQATT and SNEGSKA (reference sequence). The CDR3 is 17 residues long. J was trimmed by 4 bases and V by 3 bases; bases with no gene match: 12. The CDR3 here is CSASWLAGESVYNEQFF. The CDR3, as DNA: TGCAGTGCTAGTTGGCTAGCGGGAGAGTCCGTTTACAATGAGCAGTTCTTC.

The gene calls are TRBV5-6 and TRBJ1-2, with D tentatively TRBD1 (5 bases). Germline V gives CDR1 SGHDT, CDR2 YYEEEE. V lost 3 bases to trimming and J lost 3 bases, with 12 bases between them. The CDR3 is made up of 14 amino acids. CDR3 residues: CASSSVGQDYGYTF. The CDR3, as DNA: TGTGCCAGCAGCTCGGTCGGACAAGACTATGGCTACACCTTC. Filled out from reference TRBV5-6 and TRBJ1-2, the complete variable domain reads DAGVTQSPTHLIKTRGQQVTLRCSPKSGHDTVSWYQQALGQGPQFIFQYYEEEERQRGNFPDRFSGHQFPNYSSELNVNALLLGDSALYLCASSSVGQDYGYTFGSGTRLTVV.

The rearrangement uses TRBV30 and TRBJ1-3, with 8 nucleotides matching TRBD1. This CDR3 is 16 amino acids long. Trimming cost V 4 bases and J 0 bases; bases outside gene matches: 8. Germline V gene data show CDR1 as GTSNPN and CDR2 as SVGIG (reference sequence). The CDR3 region is CAWNLQGVGSGNTIYF. The CDR3 DNA is TGTGCCTGGAATCTACAGGGGGTCGGCTCTGGAAACACCATATATTTT.

A note on this clonotype: The junction departs from germline at one end; a sequencing error may be responsible. The chain is built from TRBV25-1 and TRBJ1-2; TRBD1 is a possible D gene (6 bases). The CDR3 runs 14 residues. CDR1 and CDR2 (germline): MGHDK, SYGVNS. The CDR3 loop is CASSPSGTLDCLGF. Written as DNA, the CDR3 is TGTGCCAGCAGCCCGTCGGGGACACTAGATTGTTTAGGCTTC.

The CDR3 DNA sequence: TGTGCCACCAGTGATTTATCGGGGCCGCCCAGTCAGCCCCAGCATTTT. As protein: CATSDLSGPPSQPQHF. The chain uses TRBV24-1 and TRBJ1-5; D perhaps matches TRBD1 (5 bases). V was cut by 1 base and J by 6 bases, with 15 bases left in between. The V gene's germline CDR1 is KGHDR and CDR2 SFDVKD. CDR3 size: 16 residues.

As DNA, the CDR3 is TGCAGTGCTAGAGGGCCAGGGGACTCTGGTGAGCAGTTCTTC. Its translation is CSARGPGDSGEQFF. V is TRBV20-1 and J is TRBJ2-1, with D tentatively TRBD1 or TRBD2 (6 bases each). V was shortened by 1 base and J by 9 bases, with 16 bases between the two germline ends. Germline V CDR1 and CDR2: DFQATT, SNEGSKA (reference sequence). CDR3 size: 14 residues.

The rearrangement links TRBV25-1 to TRBJ1-6; no reliable D call. Germline CDR1 MGHDK, CDR2 SYGVNS. V was pared by 1 base and J by 2 bases, with 6 bases between. This CDR3 contains 15 residues. CDR3 coding DNA: TGTGCCAGCAGTGAATCCTCTACCTATAATTCACCCCTCCACTTT. It encodes CASSESSTYNSPLHF.

The chain links TRBV2 to TRBJ1-5; TRBD1 matches 7 bases. The CDR3 is 14 amino acids. With V trimmed by 2 bases and J by 7 bases, 5 bases remained unmatched. Germline V CDR1 and CDR2: SNHLY, FYNNEI. The CDR3 loop is CASSERGGEQPQHF. The CDR3 nucleotides are TGTGCCAGCAGTGAACGAGGGGGCGAGCAGCCCCAGCATTTT.

The chain uses TRBV20-1 and TRBJ1-3; tentative D call: TRBD1 (5 bases). V dropped 6 bases and J dropped 11 bases, with 17 bases sitting between them. This CDR3 has 12 residues. Germline assignment: CDR1 DFQATT and CDR2 SNEGSKA (reference sequence). The CDR3 sequence is CSAAALRGAIYF. The DNA for the CDR3 is TGCAGTGCCGCAGCCTTGAGGGGCGCCATATATTTT.

This clonotype has a single count. The chain uses TRBV6-5 and TRBJ1-1, with 8 bases lining up with TRBD1. V trimming: 6 bases; J trimming: 0 bases; junction bases outside the gene matches: 6. Germline V CDR1 and CDR2: MNHEY, SVGAGI. This CDR3 contains 15 residues. CDR3 protein: CASSHPTGVNTEAFF. CDR3 bases: TGTGCCAGCAGCCACCCGACAGGGGTGAACACTGAAGCTTTCTTT.

This chain's CDR3 is CSARRLGGDTQYF. The CDR3 DNA is TGCAGTGCCCGGCGGCTAGGGGGTGATACGCAGTATTTT. The J gene is TRBJ2-3, the V gene TRBV20-1, with a weak D call TRBD1 (6 bases). Trimming removed 6 bases at V and 6 bases at J, with 16 bases between. The germline gives CDR1 DFQATT, CDR2 SNEGSKA (reference sequence). This CDR3 is 13 amino acids long.

The chain joins TRBV12-3 or TRBV12-4 to TRBJ2-3; D is unclear. The CDR3 length is 12 residues. Trimming cost V 6 bases and J 3 bases, with 7 bases left between them. CDR3 region: CASRDNTDTQYF. In DNA form, the CDR3 reads TGTGCCAGCAGGGATAATACAGATACGCAGTATTTT.

This rearrangement joins TRBV7-9 to TRBJ1-1; TRBD1 might be the D (5 bases). Deletions cut 5 bases from V and 2 bases from J, with 15 bases between. Germline lookup yields CDR1 SEHNR and CDR2 FQNEAQ (reference sequence). The CDR3 runs to 15 residues. This chain's CDR3 is CASSPLPGLNTEAFF. CDR3 nucleotide sequence: TGTGCCAGCAGCCCACTACCGGGACTAAACACTGAAGCTTTCTTT.

This rearrangement joins TRBV3-1 to TRBJ2-5; 7 bases align to TRBD2. The CDR3 contains 17 residues. Germline lookup yields CDR1 LGHDT and CDR2 YNNKEL (reference sequence). Unmatched junction bases numbered 12, after V lost 0 bases and J lost 5 bases. In DNA, the CDR3 is TGTGCCAGCAGCCAAGAGAGTGGTGTGGCGGGGGAGGAGACCCAGTACTTC. Residues: CASSQESGVAGEETQYF.